These 19 T cell receptor beta chains were all obtained from the same sample, sequenced in a study of T cells after yellow fever vaccination. TCRdb processed the 5' RACE reads anew with MiXCR; each CDR3 protein has one entry. The data contain about 230,000 distinct CDR3 sequences, over 6.5% of them singletons. This sample comprised CD4+ T cells sorted from PBMCs, obtained on the day of the yellow fever booster vaccination. These receptors were collected from a young man who received the YFV17D yellow fever vaccine.

The table lists this clonotype with a few counts. The CDR3 DNA follows: TGTGCCAGCAGCACAGCTGGGACACTAAACGGTGGGACCCAGTACTTC. Amino acid sequence: CASSTAGTLNGGTQYF. The V call is TRBV5-4, the J call TRBJ2-5; TRBD1 is a possible D gene (6 bases). Deletions cut 4 bases from V and 7 bases from J, with 23 bases between. The length of the CDR3 is 16 residues. Germline values: CDR1 SGHNT, CDR2 YYREEE (reference sequence).

This clonotype was seen repeatedly, ten times or more. This chain links TRBV7-2 with TRBJ2-5; D call uncertain. Germline CDR1 SGHTA, CDR2 FQGNSA. This CDR3 has 11 residues. V was clipped by 1 base and J by 7 bases, with 4 bases between them. The CDR3 loop reads CASSLETTQYF. CDR3 DNA sequence: TGTGCCAGCAGCTTAGAGACGACCCAGTACTTC.

This sequence joins TRBV28 and TRBJ1-1, with a tentative D call TRBD1 (6 bases). Germline CDR1 is MDHEN and CDR2 is SYDVKM. The CDR3 loop spans 13 amino acids. V gave up 3 bases and J gave up 3 bases, with 8 bases separating them. CDR3 in amino acids: CASSFTGYTEAFF. CDR3 DNA sequence: TGTGCCAGCAGTTTTACAGGGTACACTGAAGCTTTCTTT.

The gene calls are TRBV6-2 or TRBV6-3 and TRBJ2-3; TRBD2 agrees at 11 bases. The germline V gene encodes CDR1 MNHEY and CDR2 SVGEGT. This CDR3 region has 17 residues. The V and J ends lost 2 bases and 2 bases, in that order; junction bases with no gene match: 6. CDR3 amino acids: CASSYGGLAGPTDTQYF. The DNA of the CDR3 is TGTGCCAGCAGTTACGGCGGACTAGCGGGCCCCACAGATACGCAGTATTTT.

J is TRBJ2-1 and V is TRBV6-6, with D possibly matching TRBD1 (6 bases). The length of the CDR3 is 11 residues. The V gene lost 6 bases and the J gene lost 10 bases, with 10 bases spanning the gap. CDR1 and CDR2 (germline): MNHNY, SVGAGI (reference sequence). The CDR3 is CASRWTVEQFF. DNA of the CDR3: TGTGCCAGCAGGTGGACAGTAGAGCAGTTCTTC.

V is TRBV20-1 and J is TRBJ2-1, with D uncertain. CDR1 and CDR2 (germline): DFQATT, SNEGSKA (reference sequence). Trimming cost V 1 base and J 8 bases, with 9 bases left between them. The CDR3 runs to 12 residues. Here the CDR3 reads CSARAGYDEQFF. Written as DNA, the CDR3 is TGCAGTGCTAGAGCTGGGTACGATGAGCAGTTCTTC.

The rearrangement joins TRBV7-2 to TRBJ2-1; 7 bases are shared with TRBD2. CDR1 and CDR2 from the germline V gene are SGHTA and FQGNSA. This CDR3 has 17 residues. The V gene end was trimmed by 0 bases and the J gene end by 1 base; junction bases not matched to a gene: 6. The CDR3 loop is CASSLALTGGSYNEQFF. The CDR3 DNA reads as TGTGCCAGCAGCTTAGCGCTAACGGGAGGATCCTACAATGAGCAGTTCTTC.

V gene TRBV24-1 combines with J gene TRBJ2-2; D is unclear. Trimming pared 6 bases from V and 0 bases from J, leaving 10 bases between. CDR3 length: 15 amino acids. Per germline, CDR1 KGHDR and CDR2 SFDVKD. The CDR3 DNA is TGTGCCACCAGTAAATCGGGCGCGAACACCGGGGAGCTGTTTTTT. This codes for CATSKSGANTGELFF.

This clonotype was counted ten times or more. The chain couples TRBV9 to TRBJ2-1; possibly TRBD1 for D (6 bases). Trimming cost V 0 bases and J 1 base, with 11 bases left between them. Germline V CDR1 and CDR2: SGDLS, YYNGEE. CDR3 length equals 16 residues. The CDR3 bases are TGTGCCAGCAGCGTAGAGGCACAGGGTTCCTACAATGAGCAGTTCTTC. Translating it yields CASSVEAQGSYNEQFF.

This clonotype occurred a few times. For the CDR3, the DNA is TGCGCCAGCACCGGGGGGACCGAGGGTCGGAGGGGCTACACCTTC. It is translated as CASTGGTEGRRGYTF. This sequence joins TRBV5-1 and TRBJ1-2, with a possible D match to TRBD1 (5 bases). V shed 6 bases and J shed 8 bases, with 23 bases lying between them. The CDR3 has 15 amino acids. Per germline, CDR1 SGHRS and CDR2 YFSETQ.

Notes on this clonotype: Possible read error: a much larger clone is one base away. The chain carries TRBV24-1 and TRBJ2-3; TRBD1 might be the D (5 bases). Germline lookup yields CDR1 KGHDR and CDR2 SFDVKD. The CDR3 is made up of 15 amino acids. CDR3 residues: CASSDFEQGTDTQYF. The CDR3, as DNA: TGTGCCTCCAGTGATTTTGAACAGGGCACAGATACGCAGTATTTT.

This clonotype was found a few times. Written as DNA, the CDR3 is TGCGCCAGCAGCTTGGCCCAGTATTCCGAAGAGACCCAGTACTTC. Amino acids: CASSLAQYSEETQYF. The genes are TRBV5-1 and TRBJ2-5; no reliable D call. The germline gives CDR1 SGHRS, CDR2 YFSETQ. The CDR3 is 15 amino acids. Trimming took 0 bases from V and 3 from J, leaving 12 bases between them.

The V gene is TRBV29-1, the J gene TRBJ2-7; weak D call: TRBD1 (6 bases). The germline V gene has CDR1 SQVTM and CDR2 ANQGSEA. Trimming stripped 4 bases from V and 7 bases from J, with 20 bases between. The CDR3 extends over 14 amino acids. Here the CDR3 DNA reads TGCAGCGTTGCTTACGGGACAAGTTCCTTGGAGCAGTACTTC. Protein product: CSVAYGTSSLEQYF.

The sample holds many counts of this clonotype. The chain joins TRBV11-2 to TRBJ2-7; the match to TRBD2 covers 11 bases. From germline, CDR1 is SGHAT and CDR2 FQNNGV. After removal of 5 bases from V and 2 bases from J, the junction contained 5 bases not matched to a gene. This CDR3 is 15 amino acids long. The CDR3 loop reads CASSPGTSGPYEQYF. CDR3 nucleotides: TGTGCCAGCAGCCCTGGGACTAGCGGTCCCTACGAGCAGTACTTC.

This clonotype was counted only a few times. The DNA for the CDR3 is TGTGCCAGCAGCTTAGGACAGACTAATTCACCCCTCCACTTT. Translating gives CASSLGQTNSPLHF. The chain is built from TRBV7-8 and TRBJ1-6; tentatively, D is TRBD1 (5 bases). The CDR3 is 14 amino acids. V was clipped by 1 base and J by 6 bases, with 7 bases between them. The germline V gene has CDR1 SGHVS and CDR2 FQNEAQ.

The chain couples TRBV29-1 to TRBJ2-3; no reliable D call. Germline V gives CDR1 SQVTM, CDR2 ANQGSEA. This CDR3 region has 11 residues. Deletions cut 8 bases from V and 2 bases from J, with 8 bases between. The CDR3 loop is CSIRFTDTQYF. DNA for the CDR3: TGCAGCATCCGATTCACAGATACGCAGTATTTT.

CDR3 DNA: TGTGCCAGCAGTCACTTCGCACGGACTAGCTCCACCGGGGAGCTGTTTTTT. Its protein product is CASSHFARTSSTGELFF. The V and J genes are TRBV27 and TRBJ2-2, with 8 bases aligning to TRBD2. Trimming took 5 bases from V and 4 from J; bases not matched to a gene: 12. The CDR3 consists of 17 residues. Germline CDR1 MNHEY, CDR2 SMNVEV (reference sequence).

The chain uses TRBV18 and TRBJ2-1; D gene uncertain. The CDR3 sequence is 13 residues long. Trimming removed 3 bases from V and 10 bases from J, with 13 bases in between. CDR1 KGHSH and CDR2 LQKENI come from the germline V gene. The CDR3 protein is CASSPVSPGEQFF. CDR3 nucleotide sequence: TGTGCCAGCTCACCGGTGTCTCCCGGGGAGCAGTTCTTC.

This clonotype has more than one count but fewer than ten. The V gene is TRBV20-1, the J gene TRBJ1-1; D remains ambiguous. The CDR3 covers 15 residues. Germline CDR1 reads DFQATT; CDR2 reads SNEGSKA (reference sequence). The V gene lost 0 bases and the J gene lost 2 bases, with 13 bases spanning the gap. The CDR3 DNA reads as TGCAGTGCTAGAGATGGGGTGGTTAGAAACACTGAAGCTTTCTTT. Translating it yields CSARDGVVRNTEAFF.